Each of the 9 T cell receptor beta chains below was sequenced from the same sample in a study of T-cell memory formation after mild COVID-19 (dated by TCRdb to the early 2020s). The library came from 5' RACE. Sequencer: Illumina NovaSeq 6000. In TCRdb, the public reads were trimmed at Q25 with fastp and aligned with MiXCR, with productive beta chains retained. Every CDR3 protein is listed once, alongside the most common genes and DNA of its rows. The sample has roughly 550,000 distinct CDR3 sequences on record, approximately 20% of them singletons. About an eighth of the sample is in the top ten clones. Sequences were obtained from PBMCs or a T cell subset sorted from them (not recorded which). Receptor source: an adult woman who had mild COVID-19 (a few samples of this study predate the infection). The sample titles of this study are shuffled in the database, so cell type and time point are left out; the donor was told from shared clones.

The V and J genes are TRBV12-3 or TRBV12-4 and TRBJ1-1; 7 positions match TRBD1. V lost 5 bases and J lost 1; bases outside the gene matches: 10. The length of the CDR3 is 16 residues. The CDR3 DNA sequence: TGTGCCAGCAGTCCTCATCCAGGGGGAGAGAACACTGAAGCTTTCTTT. This codes for CASSPHPGGENTEAFF.

The chain uses TRBV5-1 and TRBJ2-2; tentatively, D is TRBD1 (6 bases). Germline V CDR1 and CDR2: SGHRS, YFSETQ. This CDR3 is built from 15 residues. With 2 bases removed from V and 8 bases from J, the gap between germline ends came to 16 bases. CDR3 sequence reads: CASSLGRTVLGELFF. The CDR3 nucleotides read TGCGCCAGCAGCTTAGGTCGGACAGTTCTGGGGGAGCTGTTTTTT.

This clonotype was observed a few times. The chain links TRBV12-3 or TRBV12-4 to TRBJ2-3; 8 positions agree with TRBD2. The CDR3 consists of 16 residues. J lost 3 bases, V lost 3 bases, and 8 bases had no gene match. The CDR3 DNA reads as TGTGCCAGCAGTTTCCTTCCGGGGGGGGGGACAGATACGCAGTATTTT. Its protein product is CASSFLPGGGTDTQYF.

This sequence joins TRBV12-3 or TRBV12-4 and TRBJ1-2; 9 bases align to TRBD1. The V gene end was trimmed by 4 bases and the J gene end by 4 bases; junction bases not matched to a gene: 13. The CDR3 covers 17 residues. Here the CDR3 reads CASSWGTGSSGAYGYTF. DNA of the CDR3: TGTGCCAGCAGTTGGGGGACAGGGTCATCGGGGGCCTATGGCTACACCTTC.

This rearrangement joins TRBV9 to TRBJ2-1; 10 bases are a match to TRBD2. Germline V gene lookup returns CDR1 SGDLS and CDR2 YYNGEE. This CDR3 is 19 amino acids long. The V gene end was trimmed by 4 bases and the J gene end by 7 bases; junction bases not matched to a gene: 20. CDR3 sequence (DNA): TGTGCCAGCAGCCTCGGAGCTAGCGGGAGTTTTAGGGCGGGAAATGAGCAGTTCTTC. It translates to CASSLGASGSFRAGNEQFF. The whole variable domain, filled in from reference TRBV9 and TRBJ2-1, reads DSGVTQTPKHLITATGQRVTLRCSPRSGDLSVYWYQQSLDQGLQFLIQYYNGEERAKGNILERFSAQQFPDLHSELNLSSLELGDSALYFCASSLGASGSFRAGNEQFFGPGTRLTVL.

There are a few counts of this clonotype. The rearrangement joins TRBV29-1 to TRBJ1-2; D not resolved. The CDR3 totals 15 residues. The ends were cut back, 0 bases at V and 5 bases at J, with 16 bases in the middle. The germline gives CDR1 SQVTM, CDR2 ANQGSEA. CDR3 bases: TGCAGCGTTGAAGATGGACCAGGCTTACGTTATGGCTACACCTTC. It codes for CSVEDGPGLRYGYTF.

This clonotype was observed a handful of times. The chain is built from TRBV7-3 and TRBJ2-7; D is uncertain. V lost 0 bases and J 5 bases, leaving 17 bases between the germline ends. There are 16 residues in the CDR3. CDR1 and CDR2 from the germline V gene are SGHTA and FQGTGA. In nucleotides, the CDR3 is TGTGCCAGCAGCTTAACGGGTCAGTTTAGTGGGCACGAGCAGTACTTC. This translates into CASSLTGQFSGHEQYF.

The chain carries TRBV14 and TRBJ1-5; D not certain. V lost 1 base and J lost 2, with 12 bases in between. This CDR3 has 16 amino acids. The germline V gene encodes CDR1 SGHDN and CDR2 FVKESK. CDR3 DNA sequence: TGTGCCAGCAGCCAAGGGGAGAGGAGGGGCAATCAGCCCCAGCATTTT. Translation: CASSQGERRGNQPQHF. Based on the CDR3 plus reference TRBV14 and TRBJ1-5, the full variable domain is EAGVTQFPSHSVIEKGQTVTLRCDPISGHDNLYWYRRVMGKEIKFLLHFVKESKQDESGMPNNRFLAERTGGTYSTLKVQPAELEDSGVYFCASSQGERRGNQPQHFGDGTRLSIL.

To note about this clonotype: A much larger clone sits a single nucleotide away, making a read error possible. V usage is TRBV7-9 and J usage is TRBJ2-5, with D perhaps TRBD2 (5 bases). The CDR3 spans 16 residues. With 0 bases removed from V and 5 bases from J, the gap between germline ends came to 16 bases. Germline lookup yields CDR1 SEHNR and CDR2 FQNEAQ (reference sequence). In DNA, the CDR3 is TGTGCCAGCAGCTTAGCCCCCGACCATCAGCGGGAGACCCAGTACTTC. Amino acid sequence: CASSLAPDHQRETQYF.